One T cell receptor (beta chain) is described in this entry. Its specificity is unknown. The CDR3 is made up of 11 amino acids. CDR1 and CDR2 from the germline V gene are DFQATT and SNEGSKA (reference sequence). V was clipped by 4 bases and J by 5 bases, with 9 bases between them. Clones were read by immunoSEQ multiplex PCR, and TCRdb kept only the in-frame ones, dropping some. This table holds under 150,000 clones, around 88% found once. The data originate from a study of T cell responses to AZD1222 COVID-19 vaccine. Study conclusions and caveats: Along spike, vaccine-associated CD4 TCRs were found throughout, with dominance at 160-218 and 743-854. Nearly half of spike-specific TCRs reportedly target unmutated variant regions. Increased Spike-specific TCR breadth and depth were observed after two AZD1222 doses.

The chain links TRBV20-1 to TRBJ2-7; possible D gene TRBD1, 5 bases. This TCR was recovered from an adult in good health. The sequencing used peripheral blood, collected on day 0 of AZD1222 vaccination. The CDR3 protein is CSANQGNEQYF. In nucleotides, the CDR3 is TGCAGTGCTAATCAGGGCAACGAGCAGTACTTC.